The sequence of this TCR beta chain was determined in a study of blood T cell repertoires in COVID-19. Germline V gene sequence: CDR1 SNHLY, CDR2 FYNNEI. Trimming stripped 3 bases from V and 2 bases from J, with 4 bases between. The CDR3 spans 12 residues. Profiled with immunoSEQ multiplex PCR; TCRdb holds only in-frame clones, not every one. The sample gives tens of thousands of clones, more than 75% of which show up once; about 12% is in the top ten. The sequenced sample was peripheral blood. The source of this sequence is a human donor in a cohort sampled during active COVID-19. This chain connects TRBV2 to TRBJ1-2; no firm D call. DNA of the CDR3: TGTGCCAGCAGTGACGGGAACTATGGCTACACCTTC. The encoded protein is CASSDGNYGYTF.